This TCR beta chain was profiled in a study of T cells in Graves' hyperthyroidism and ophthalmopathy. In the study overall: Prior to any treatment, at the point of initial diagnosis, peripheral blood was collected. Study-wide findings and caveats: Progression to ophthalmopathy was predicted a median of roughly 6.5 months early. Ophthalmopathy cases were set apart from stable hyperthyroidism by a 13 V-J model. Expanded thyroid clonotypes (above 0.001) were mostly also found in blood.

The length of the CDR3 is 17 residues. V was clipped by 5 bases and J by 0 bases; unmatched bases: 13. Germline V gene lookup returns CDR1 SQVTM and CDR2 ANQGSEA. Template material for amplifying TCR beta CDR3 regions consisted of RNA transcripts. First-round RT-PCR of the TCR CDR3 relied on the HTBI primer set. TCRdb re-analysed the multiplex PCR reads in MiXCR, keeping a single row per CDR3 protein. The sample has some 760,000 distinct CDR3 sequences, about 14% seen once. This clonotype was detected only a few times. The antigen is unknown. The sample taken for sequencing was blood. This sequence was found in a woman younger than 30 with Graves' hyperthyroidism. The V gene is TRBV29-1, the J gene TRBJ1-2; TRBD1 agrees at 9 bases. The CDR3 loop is CSVRTTSRDRANYGYTF. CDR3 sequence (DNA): TGCAGCGTTAGAACTACCTCCCGGGACAGGGCTAACTATGGCTACACCTTC.